Shown below are 21 T cell receptor beta chains from a single sample sequenced in a study of CD8 T cell repertoires and HIV-1 epitope variants. Sequencing used immunoSEQ multiplex PCR; TCRdb keeps in-frame clones, though not all of them. The table lists tens of thousands of clones, around 75% of them singletons. Source material: uncultured baseline CD8+ T cells from peripheral blood mononuclear cells (PBMCs). The origin of the receptors is a male donor with HIV.

V gene TRBV5-4 combines with J gene TRBJ1-4; no clear D gene. The germline V gene has CDR1 SGHNT and CDR2 YYREEE (reference sequence). The CDR3 runs to 16 residues. V lost 0 bases and J 8 bases, leaving 17 bases between the germline ends. The CDR3 protein is CASSLGKDHIQEKLFF. As DNA, the CDR3 is TGTGCCAGCAGCTTGGGGAAAGATCATATACAGGAAAAACTGTTTTTT.

The chain joins TRBV7-2 to TRBJ2-7, with unresolved D. The CDR3 is 15 amino acids. CDR1 SGHTA and CDR2 FQGNSA come from the germline V gene. V lost 5 bases and J lost 4, with 18 bases in between. This chain's CDR3 is CASSRTFGPGYEQYF. CDR3 sequence (DNA): TGTGCCAGCAGCCGCACCTTTGGTCCAGGTTACGAGCAGTACTTC. The full variable domain, completed using reference TRBV7-2 and TRBJ2-7, is GAGVSQSPSNKVTEKGKDVELRCDPISGHTALYWYRQSLGQGLEFLIYFQGNSAPDKSGLPSDRFSAERTGGSVSTLTIQRTQQEDSAVYLCASSRTFGPGYEQYFGPGTRLTVT.

The J gene is TRBJ2-5, the V gene TRBV6-6; D is perhaps TRBD2 (5 bases). CDR3 size: 14 residues. V was trimmed by 2 bases and J by 2 bases, leaving 9 bases between them. The germline gives CDR1 MNHNY, CDR2 SVGAGI (reference sequence). CDR3 residues: CASSYPGSQETQYF. CDR3 bases: TGTGCCAGCAGTTACCCGGGGTCTCAAGAGACCCAGTACTTC.

This clone is medium-sized within its sample. This chain uses TRBV25-1 with TRBJ2-1; D gene ambiguous. Germline values: CDR1 MGHDK, CDR2 SYGVNS. Deletions cut 5 bases from V and 9 bases from J, with 8 bases between. This CDR3 contains 11 residues. The CDR3 is CASSRLGEQFF. The DNA for the CDR3 is TGTGCCAGCAGTCGGCTCGGTGAGCAGTTCTTC.

This clone was seen more than once but under ten times. The chain carries TRBV27 and TRBJ2-1; D possibly matches TRBD1 or TRBD2 (5 bases each). The CDR3 consists of 14 residues. V was cut by 3 bases and J by 10 bases, with 16 bases left in between. Germline loops: CDR1 MNHEY, CDR2 SMNVEV (reference sequence). The CDR3 loop is CASSFWVQGGEQFF. CDR3 DNA sequence: TGTGCCAGCAGTTTCTGGGTTCAGGGCGGGGAGCAGTTCTTC.

J is TRBJ1-1 and V is TRBV28; 7 bases are a match to TRBD1. Germline V gene sequence: CDR1 MDHEN, CDR2 SYDVKM. The CDR3 spans 14 residues. Trimming at V came to 6 bases and at J to 4 bases, leaving 8 bases not matched to a gene. The CDR3 sequence is CASSPTGLGTEAFF. The DNA for the CDR3 is TGTGCCAGCAGCCCGACAGGGTTGGGCACTGAAGCTTTCTTT. Combining the CDR3 with reference TRBV28 and TRBJ1-1 gives the whole variable domain DVKVTQSSRYLVKRTGEKVFLECVQDMDHENMFWYRQDPGLGLRLIYFSYDVKMKEKGDIPEGYSVSREKKERFSLILESASTNQTSMYLCASSPTGLGTEAFFGQGTRLTVV.

Details on this clone: The junction departs from germline at one end; a sequencing error may be responsible. The chain combines TRBV7-7 with TRBJ2-2; D ambiguous. Germline V gene lookup returns CDR1 SSHAT and CDR2 FNYEAQ (reference sequence). This CDR3 is 13 amino acids long. The CDR3 sequence: CASSLSGTGELFF. For the CDR3, the DNA is TGTGCTAGCAGCCTCTCGGGTACCGGGGAGCTGTTTTTT.

The V gene is TRBV9, the J gene TRBJ2-3; D is tentatively TRBD1 or TRBD2 (5 bases each). The CDR3 runs 16 residues. Germline-derived CDR1 and CDR2 are SGDLS and YYNGEE. Between the trimmed V and J ends, which lost 0 bases and 8 bases, there was a span of 19 bases. The CDR3 region is CASSVGAKKPGRTQYF. CDR3 nucleotides: TGTGCCAGCAGCGTAGGGGCGAAAAAACCGGGGCGTACGCAGTATTTT.

The chain employs TRBV15 and TRBJ2-1; 9 positions agree with TRBD2. Trimming removed 1 base from V and 9 bases from J; junction bases left unmatched: 10. Germline CDR1 LNHNV, CDR2 YYDKDF (reference sequence). The CDR3 is 16 residues long. In DNA form, the CDR3 reads TGTGCCACCAGCAGAGTTCGGAGCGGGGGGATAGGTGAGCAGTTCTTC. It yields the protein CATSRVRSGGIGEQFF.

The V gene is TRBV2, the J gene TRBJ2-7; 7 bases map to TRBD1. The length of the CDR3 is 12 residues. The V gene's germline CDR1 is SNHLY and CDR2 FYNNEI. Germline trimming cut 7 bases from V and 6 bases from J; bases unmatched to any gene: 6. In DNA, the CDR3 is TGTGCCAGCAACAGGGGCCTGGGCGAGCAGTACTTC. Encoded protein: CASNRGLGEQYF.

A few counts support this clone. Germline is not matched at one junction end, which may reflect a read error. V gene TRBV28 combines with J gene TRBJ2-7; 7 nucleotides line up with TRBD1. The CDR3 covers 12 residues. Germline V gene data show CDR1 as MDHEN and CDR2 as SYDVKM. As DNA, the CDR3 is TGTGCCAGCAGTTTATATCGGCAGGGGGAGTGGTTC. Its protein is CASSLYRQGEWF.

With respect to this clone: Different DNA sequences within this sample yield the same CDR3. The J gene is TRBJ2-5, the V gene TRBV18; no definite D call. Looked up from germline, CDR1 is KGHSH and CDR2 is LQKENI. CDR3 size: 13 residues. Trimming cost V 3 bases and J 5 bases, with 10 bases left between them. The CDR3 DNA is TGTGCCAGCTCACCTCAAGGTGGGGAGACCCAGTACTTC. This encodes CASSPQGGETQYF.

This clone was recorded only once. The J gene is TRBJ2-1, the V gene TRBV4-1, with no clear D. The CDR3 totals 12 residues. The germline CDR1 and CDR2 sequences are MGHRA and YSYEKL. V lost 4 bases to trimming and J lost 5 bases, with 6 bases between them. The CDR3, as DNA: TGCGCCAGCAGCCCGCCAAACAATGAGCAGTTCTTC. Amino acid sequence: CASSPPNNEQFF.

V and J are TRBV5-8 and TRBJ2-7; 7 bases align to TRBD1. This CDR3 has 14 amino acids. CDR1 SGHTS and CDR2 YDEGEE come from the germline V gene. V lost 0 bases to trimming and J lost 4 bases; unmatched junction nucleotides: 4. The CDR3 sequence: CASSLEGQQYEQYF. CDR3 DNA sequence: TGTGCCAGCAGCTTGGAGGGACAGCAATACGAGCAGTACTTC.

The sample holds one count of this clone. This sequence joins TRBV18 and TRBJ1-2; possible D gene TRBD1, 5 bases. The ends were cut back, 1 base at V and 3 bases at J, with 15 bases in the middle. Germline values: CDR1 KGHSH, CDR2 LQKENI. The CDR3 is 16 amino acids. The DNA for the CDR3 is TGTGCCAGCTCACCACTGAGCAGGCGGGGCGACTATGGCTACACCTTC. It encodes CASSPLSRRGDYGYTF. Full variable domain (missing parts from reference TRBV18 and TRBJ1-2): NAGVMQNPRHLVRRRGQEARLRCSPMKGHSHVYWYRQLPEEGLKFMVYLQKENIIDESGMPKERFSAEFPKEGPSILRIQQVVRGDSAAYFCASSPLSRRGDYGYTFGSGTRLTVV.

The rearrangement joins TRBV7-9 to TRBJ1-2; D call uncertain. Germline CDR1 SEHNR, CDR2 FQNEAQ (reference sequence). This CDR3 has 12 amino acids. V lost 5 bases and J 5 bases, leaving 9 bases between the germline ends. The CDR3 DNA follows: TGTGCCAGCAGCGACCTCCTATATGGCTACACCTTC. The encoded protein is CASSDLLYGYTF.

This chain links TRBV6-4 with TRBJ2-5; D is possibly TRBD1 or TRBD2 (5 bases each). Trimming pared 6 bases from V and 2 bases from J, leaving 16 bases between. The germline V gene has CDR1 MRHNA and CDR2 SNTAGT. The CDR3 has 15 amino acids. CDR3 sequence: CASSPRAGSQETQYF. CDR3 nucleotides: TGTGCCAGCAGCCCCCGTGCAGGGAGTCAAGAGACCCAGTACTTC.

The chain joins TRBV7-8 to TRBJ1-1; D gene ambiguous. Germline V CDR1 and CDR2: SGHVS, FQNEAQ. The V end was cut by 6 bases, the J end by 1 base, with 12 bases between. The CDR3 covers 14 residues. The chain's CDR3 is CASRSGYGNTEAFF. Written as DNA, the CDR3 is TGTGCCAGCAGGTCGGGGTATGGGAACACTGAAGCTTTCTTT. The entire variable domain, with the rest obtained from reference TRBV7-8 and TRBJ1-1, is as follows: GAGVSQSPRYKVAKRGQDVALRCDPISGHVSLFWYQQALGQGPEFLTYFQNEAQLDKSGLPSDRFFAERPEGSVSTLKIQRTQQEDSAVYLCASRSGYGNTEAFFGQGTRLTVV.

The chain has TRBV7-2 and TRBJ2-1; D is possibly TRBD1 (6 bases). There are 14 residues in the CDR3. Germline loops: CDR1 SGHTA, CDR2 FQGNSA. Trimming shortened V by 4 bases and J by 6 bases, and 13 bases separated the two germline ends. DNA of the CDR3: TGTGCCAGCAGCTCACCGCAGGGGACCAATGAGCAGTTCTTC. Translation gives CASSSPQGTNEQFF.

The chain recombines TRBV18 with TRBJ1-1; possible D gene TRBD1, 5 bases. The CDR3 length is 14 residues. Per the germline V gene, CDR1 is KGHSH and CDR2 is LQKENI. Deletions cut 1 base from V and 8 bases from J, with 14 bases between. The CDR3 loop reads CASSPLGRGEEAFF. CDR3 DNA: TGTGCCAGCTCACCACTGGGTAGGGGAGAGGAAGCTTTCTTT.

The V and J genes are TRBV14 and TRBJ2-7, with D perhaps matching TRBD2 (6 bases). Trimming shortened V by 5 bases and J by 7 bases, and 18 bases separated the two germline ends. Per germline, CDR1 SGHDN and CDR2 FVKESK. The CDR3 consists of 14 residues. The CDR3 nucleotides read TGTGCCAGCAGCACCGGGACCTACCGGGGGGAGCAGTACTTC. Amino acids: CASSTGTYRGEQYF.